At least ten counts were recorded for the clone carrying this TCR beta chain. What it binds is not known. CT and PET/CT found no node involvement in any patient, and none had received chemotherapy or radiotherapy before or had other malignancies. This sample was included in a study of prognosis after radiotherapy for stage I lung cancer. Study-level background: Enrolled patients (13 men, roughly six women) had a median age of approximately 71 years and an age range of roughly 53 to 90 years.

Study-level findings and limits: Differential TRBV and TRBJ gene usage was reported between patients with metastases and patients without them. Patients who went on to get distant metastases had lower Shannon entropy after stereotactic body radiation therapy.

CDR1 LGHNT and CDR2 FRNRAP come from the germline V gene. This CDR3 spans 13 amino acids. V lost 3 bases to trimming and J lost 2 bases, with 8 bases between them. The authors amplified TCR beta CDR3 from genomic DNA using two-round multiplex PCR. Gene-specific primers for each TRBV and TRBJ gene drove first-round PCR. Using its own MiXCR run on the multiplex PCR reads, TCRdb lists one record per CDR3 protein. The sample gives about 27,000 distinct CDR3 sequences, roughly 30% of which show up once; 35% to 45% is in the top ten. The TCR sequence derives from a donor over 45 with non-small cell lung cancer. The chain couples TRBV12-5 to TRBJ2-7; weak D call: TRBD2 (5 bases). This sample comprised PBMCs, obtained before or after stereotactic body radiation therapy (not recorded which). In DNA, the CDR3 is TGTGCTAGTGGTTTTGAACTAGCCTACGAGCAGTACTTC. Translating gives CASGFELAYEQYF.